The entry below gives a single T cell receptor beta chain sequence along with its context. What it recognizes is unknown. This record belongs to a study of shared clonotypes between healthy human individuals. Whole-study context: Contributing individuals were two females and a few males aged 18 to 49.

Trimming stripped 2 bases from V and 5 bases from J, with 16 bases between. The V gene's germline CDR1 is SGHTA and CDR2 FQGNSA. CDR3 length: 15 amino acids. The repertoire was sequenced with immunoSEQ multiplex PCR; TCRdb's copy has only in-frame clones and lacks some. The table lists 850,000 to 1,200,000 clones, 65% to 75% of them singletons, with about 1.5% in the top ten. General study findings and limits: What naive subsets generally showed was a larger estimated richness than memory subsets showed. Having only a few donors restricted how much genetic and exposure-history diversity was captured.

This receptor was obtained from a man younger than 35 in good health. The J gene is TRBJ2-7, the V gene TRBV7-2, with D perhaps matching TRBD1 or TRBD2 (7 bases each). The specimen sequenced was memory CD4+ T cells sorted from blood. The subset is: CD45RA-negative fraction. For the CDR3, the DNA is TGTGCCAGCAGCTTAAGCGGGACAGACGTCCACGAGCAGTACTTC. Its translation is CASSLSGTDVHEQYF.